This T cell receptor (beta chain) was obtained from a study of T cell repertoires in cytomegalovirus infection. In the study overall: From public TCR beta signatures came an indication of both CMV infection and matching HLA type. Findings and caveats of the study: The response measured ex vivo was dominated by TCR beta clonotypes (HLA-C-restricted and CMV-specific).

A single record per CDR3 protein comes from TCRdb applying MiXCR to the reads. The table includes approximately 300,000 distinct CDR3 sequences, around 29% detected once. This clonotype was observed a few times. Antigen unknown. Trimming removed 5 bases from V and 5 bases from J, with 12 bases in between. The CDR3 is 13 amino acids. CDR1 is SGHTA, CDR2 FQGTGA, per germline. The chain carries TRBV7-3 and TRBJ1-1; TRBD1 might be the D (5 bases). This sequence originates from a human donor in good health (CMV status not recorded). Some clones in this sample may be carry-over from other donors' samples. The sequencing here drew on cultured PBMCs, taken from culture after CMV antigen stimulation. The CDR3 sequence: CASSAAEGTEAFF. The CDR3 DNA sequence: TGTGCCAGCAGCGCCGCCGAGGGGACTGAAGCTTTCTTT.